Below, 17 T cell receptor beta chains from the same sample are listed, as sequenced in a study of blood T cell repertoires in COVID-19. TCRdb's table, derived via immunoSEQ multiplex PCR, lists solely in-frame clones and lacks some. Among around 70,000 clones listed, around three quarters were seen once. Input material: peripheral blood. Source of these receptors: a human donor in a cohort sampled during active COVID-19.

This sequence joins TRBV5-4 and TRBJ2-2; tentatively, D is TRBD2 (6 bases). CDR1 is SGHNT, CDR2 YYREEE, per germline (reference sequence). CDR3 length: 16 residues. V gave up 3 bases and J gave up 2 bases, with 14 bases separating them. As DNA, the CDR3 is TGTGCCAGCAGCTCGATAGCGGAGGGAAACACCGGGGAGCTGTTTTTT. Protein product: CASSSIAEGNTGELFF.

This clone was observed once. The V call is TRBV3-1 (or the pseudogene TRBV3-2), the J call TRBJ1-6; TRBD1 matches at 7 bases. Trimming took 1 base from V and 6 from J; bases not matched to a gene: 3. Germline assignment: CDR1 LGHDT and CDR2 YNNKEL (reference sequence). The CDR3 spans 15 residues. The CDR3 protein is CASSQGAGGNSPLHF. The CDR3 nucleotides are TGTGCCAGCAGCCAAGGGGCAGGGGGTAATTCACCCCTCCACTTT.

The J gene is TRBJ1-3, the V gene TRBV29-1; D gene uncertain. Trimming left V 2 bases short and J 0 bases short, with 5 bases between. The germline gives CDR1 SQVTM, CDR2 ANQGSEA. CDR3 size: 13 residues. The CDR3 coding sequence is TGCAGCGTTGAAACCAGCTCTGGAAACACCATATATTTT. This codes for CSVETSSGNTIYF.

This clone was observed a few times. This chain links TRBV4-1 with TRBJ2-1; 10 bases map to TRBD2. This CDR3 region has 16 residues. V was pared by 1 base and J by 4 bases, with 4 bases of the junction left unmatched. From germline, CDR1 is MGHRA and CDR2 YSYEKL. CDR3: CASSQGLAGGYNEQFF. CDR3 nucleotide sequence: TGCGCCAGCAGCCAAGGACTAGCGGGCGGGTACAATGAGCAGTTCTTC.

The CDR3 spells CASSLERHSYNEQFF. The CDR3 nucleotides are TGTGCCAGCAGCTTAGAGCGGCACTCCTACAATGAGCAGTTCTTC. The chain joins TRBV11-2 to TRBJ2-1; D is uncertain. Trimming cost V 0 bases and J 0 bases, with 6 bases left between them. Per germline, CDR1 SGHAT and CDR2 FQNNGV. The CDR3 is 15 residues long.

This sequence joins TRBV10-3 and TRBJ1-5; 7 positions agree with TRBD1. J gave up 4 bases and V 0 bases, and 3 bases lay outside the gene matches. Germline CDR1 and CDR2: ENHRY and SYGVKD. The CDR3 has 15 amino acids. This CDR3 reads CAISESGGANQPQHF. For the CDR3, the DNA is TGTGCCATCAGTGAGTCAGGGGGCGCAAATCAGCCCCAGCATTTT.

The rearrangement joins TRBV19 to TRBJ1-3; a weak D match, TRBD1 (5 bases). V lost 3 bases, J lost 2 bases, and 11 bases lay in between. The CDR3 is 15 residues long. Per the germline V gene, CDR1 is LNHDA and CDR2 is SQIVND (reference sequence). CDR3 nucleotides: TGTGCCAGTAGTATTGGGGCAGGGCCTGGAAACACCATATATTTT. Amino acids: CASSIGAGPGNTIYF.

The genes are TRBV2 and TRBJ2-7; TRBD2 aligns across 9 bases. Germline V CDR1 and CDR2: SNHLY, FYNNEI. V lost 4 bases and J lost 2; bases outside the gene matches: 6. The CDR3 runs 15 residues. DNA for the CDR3: TGTGCCAGCAGTGGAGGTAGCGGGGGAACCTACGAGCAGTACTTC. Protein sequence: CASSGGSGGTYEQYF.

This clone was seen only a few times. The chain couples TRBV7-6 to TRBJ2-3, with D possibly being TRBD2 (5 bases). CDR3 size: 16 residues. Trimming removed 1 base at V and 0 bases at J, with 11 bases between. Germline V gene data show CDR1 as SGHVS and CDR2 as FNYEAQ. The CDR3 loop reads CASSLVGGSSTDTQYF. The CDR3 DNA is TGTGCCAGCAGCTTAGTCGGCGGGTCAAGCACAGATACGCAGTATTTT. The whole variable domain, filled in from reference TRBV7-6 and TRBJ2-3, reads GAGVSQSPRYKVTKRGQDVALRCDPISGHVSLYWYRQALGQGPEFLTYFNYEAQQDKSGLPNDRFSAERPEGSISTLTIQRTEQRDSAMYRCASSLVGGSSTDTQYFGPGTRLTVL.

This clone was found a few times. The chain couples TRBV3-1 (or the pseudogene TRBV3-2) to TRBJ1-2; no clear D gene. The V end lost 2 bases, the J end lost 4 bases, and 8 bases lay between the germline ends. CDR3 length equals 13 residues. Germline CDR1 reads LGHDT; CDR2 reads YNNKEL (reference sequence). CDR3 coding DNA: TGTGCCAGCAGCCAATCTACGGGCTATGGCTACACCTTC. It codes for CASSQSTGYGYTF.

This clone has a single count. The chain has TRBV5-4 and TRBJ2-5, with 7 bases lining up with TRBD1. The V segment lost 3 bases and the J segment 1 base; nucleotides outside the gene matches: 3. The CDR3 sequence is 14 residues long. Germline CDR1 is SGHNT and CDR2 is YYREEE (reference sequence). The CDR3 bases are TGTGCCAGCAGCTCGGGACAGCCCCAAGAGACCCAGTACTTC. Translation gives CASSSGQPQETQYF.

This rearrangement joins TRBV10-2 to TRBJ2-4, with D maybe TRBD1 (6 bases). The CDR3 spans 19 residues. Germline CDR1 reads WSHSY; CDR2 reads SAAADI. Trimming removed 5 bases from V and 0 bases from J, with 23 bases in between. The chain's CDR3 is CASSRTTGTSDGAKNIQYF. CDR3 coding DNA: TGCGCCAGCAGTAGAACAACCGGGACAAGTGATGGAGCCAAAAACATTCAGTACTTC.

The chain combines TRBV29-1 with TRBJ2-7; TRBD1 matches 9 bases. V lost 0 bases to trimming and J lost 6 bases; unmatched junction nucleotides: 6. Germline CDR1 SQVTM, CDR2 ANQGSEA. This CDR3 spans 14 amino acids. The CDR3: CSVEEGTGGFEQYF. CDR3 nucleotides: TGCAGCGTTGAAGAGGGTACAGGGGGCTTCGAGCAGTACTTC.

The chain couples TRBV5-4 to TRBJ2-1; TRBD1 matches 9 bases. This CDR3 region has 13 residues. Germline V gene data show CDR1 as SGHNT and CDR2 as YYREEE (reference sequence). The ends lost 4 bases at V and 8 bases at J; junction bases unmatched: 4. The CDR3, as DNA: TGTGCCAGCAGCCGGGACAGGGACGATGAGCAGTTCTTC. Protein: CASSRDRDDEQFF.

The chain carries TRBV18 and TRBJ2-7, with TRBD1 matching 8 bases. The CDR3 has 16 residues. V shed 3 bases, J shed 2 bases, and the junction held 9 bases outside the gene matches. Germline loops: CDR1 KGHSH, CDR2 LQKENI. The CDR3 spells CASSPQTGAGTYEQYF. DNA of the CDR3: TGTGCCAGCTCACCCCAGACAGGGGCCGGAACCTACGAGCAGTACTTC.

V and J are TRBV2 and TRBJ2-7; 9 bases fit TRBD1. The V gene's germline CDR1 is SNHLY and CDR2 FYNNEI. The CDR3 sequence is 15 residues long. The V segment lost 6 bases and the J segment 9 bases; nucleotides outside the gene matches: 15. The CDR3 coding sequence is TGTGCCAGCAGACAACCGGGACAGGGACCCCTAAGGCAGTACTTC. Its translation: CASRQPGQGPLRQYF.

This clone came up once. The chain combines TRBV7-2 with TRBJ2-7, with TRBD1 as a possible D gene (6 bases). The CDR3 runs 14 residues. V was pared by 6 bases and J by 0 bases, with 12 bases between. From germline, CDR1 is SGHTA and CDR2 FQGNSA. The CDR3 is CASSTWTDSYEQYF. The CDR3 DNA sequence: TGTGCCAGCAGTACCTGGACAGACTCCTACGAGCAGTACTTC.